A selection of T cell receptor beta chains follows, all from one sample in a study of siplizumab effects on memory and regulatory T cells. Generated by immunoSEQ multiplex PCR, the TCRdb table keeps only in-frame clones and is missing some. The table records about 97,000 clones, about 90% of them present only once. Sequencing used CD4+ T cells sorted from blood. These receptor sequences come from a human donor in good health. CDR3s include the opening cysteine and the closing phenylalanine or tryptophan. D genes are given only for firm matches. The size entry is marked missing in some rows and otherwise reads once, few, many or a size class.

>once|TRBD2|TRBJ2-7|TRBV10-2
CASRSNTSALSYEQYF
TGCGCCAGCAGATCAAACACTAGCGCACTCTCCTACGAGCAGTACTTC
>NA|TRBD1|TRBJ2-1|TRBV5-4
CASSNTPRDRYNEQFF
TGTGCCAGCAGCAATACGCCCCGGGACAGGTACAATGAGCAGTTCTTC
>once|NA|TRBJ2-7|TRBV28
CASSLQSWQYF
TGTGCCAGCAGTTTACAGTCGTGGCAGTACTTC
>NA|NA|TRBJ1-5|TRBV5-1
CASSPGGSHNQPQHF
TGCGCCAGCAGCCCCGGTGGGAGTCACAATCAGCCCCAGCATTTT
>NA|NA|TRBJ1-5|TRBV5-1
CASSLGEGQPQHF
TGCGCCAGCAGCTTGGGGGAGGGTCAGCCCCAGCATTTT
>NA|NA|TRBJ2-1|TRBV6-1
CASSERAEAGVEQFF
TGTGCCAGCAGTGAAAGGGCAGAAGCAGGGGTTGAGCAGTTCTTC
>NA|NA|TRBJ1-2|TRBV6-5
CASSYGTANYGYTF
TGTGCCAGCAGTTACGGGACGGCTAACTATGGCTACACCTTC
>NA|NA|TRBJ1-1|TRBV5-4
CASSFPGPQASRNTEAFF
TGTGCCAGCAGCTTCCCAGGTCCTCAAGCTTCCAGAAACACTGAAGCTTTCTTT
>NA|TRBD2|TRBJ2-1|TRBV2
CASRGTSGSSNEQFF
TGTGCCAGCAGAGGGACTAGCGGGAGCTCCAATGAGCAGTTCTTC
>NA|NA|TRBJ2-7|TRBV11-2
CASSLRPSYEQYF
TGTGCCAGCAGCTTGAGACCCTCCTACGAGCAGTACTTC
>NA|TRBD2|TRBJ2-5|TRBV19
CASSIVSSGSETQYF
TGTGCCAGTAGTATCGTGTCTAGCGGGAGCGAGACCCAGTACTTC
>NA|NA|TRBJ2-7|TRBV30
CAWAHGADYEQYF
TGTGCCTGGGCACACGGGGCCGACTACGAGCAGTACTTC
>once|NA|TRBJ1-5|TRBV11-2
CASSLDNTGAQPQHF
TGTGCCAGCAGCTTAGATAACACCGGAGCCCAGCCCCAGCATTTT
>NA|NA|TRBJ2-6|TRBV5-4
CASSPGGTGANVLTF
TGTGCCAGCAGCCCAGGAGGGACTGGGGCCAACGTCCTGACTTTC
>NA|TRBD1|TRBJ2-1|TRBV5-4
CASSVQGIEQFF
TGTGCCAGCAGCGTACAGGGGATTGAGCAGTTCTTC
>NA|TRBD2|TRBJ2-3|TRBV18
CASSLERGPTDTQYF
TGTGCCAGCTCACTTGAGCGGGGCCCCACAGATACGCAGTATTTT
>NA|NA|TRBJ2-1|TRBV11-2
CASSLGTAVNEQFF
TGTGCCAGCAGCTTAGGGACAGCCGTCAATGAGCAGTTCTTC
>few|TRBD1|TRBJ2-3|TRBV7-9
CASSSATGGTDTQYF
TGTGCCAGCAGCTCGGCGACAGGGGGGACAGATACGCAGTATTTT
>NA|NA|TRBJ2-2|TRBV18
CASSPQVDTGELFF
TGTGCCAGCTCACCCCAGGTCGACACCGGGGAGCTGTTTTTT
>NA|TRBD1|TRBJ2-1|TRBV5-1
CASSLSGTVYNEQFF
TGCGCCAGCAGCTTATCCGGGACAGTTTACAATGAGCAGTTCTTC
>NA|NA|TRBJ2-5|TRBV15
CATSRDQGTETQYF
TGTGCCACCAGCAGAGATCAGGGAACAGAGACCCAGTACTTC
>NA|TRBD2|TRBJ2-2|TRBV19
CASSIVRETTGELFF
TGTGCCAGTAGTATTGTGCGGGAGACTACCGGGGAGCTGTTTTTT
>NA|NA|TRBJ1-5|TRBV11-2
CASSLPGQTSPQHF
TGTGCCAGCAGCTTACCTGGACAGACGTCGCCCCAGCATTTT
>NA|NA|TRBJ1-2|TRBV5-1
CASSLGVNYGYTF
TGCGCCAGCAGCTTGGGAGTAAACTATGGCTACACCTTC
>NA|TRBD2|TRBJ2-7|TRBV5-1
CASRLRGLAGSAPYEQYF
TGCGCCAGCAGGTTAAGGGGACTAGCGGGGTCTGCCCCCTACGAGCAGTACTTC
>NA|NA|TRBJ2-1|TRBV6-5
CASSYGGTQGYNEQFF
TGTGCCAGCAGTTACGGGGGGACTCAGGGATACAATGAGCAGTTCTTC
>once|TRBD2|TRBJ2-7|TRBV29-1
CSVDSGNEQYF
TGCAGCGTAGACAGCGGGAACGAGCAGTACTTC
>NA|NA|TRBJ1-3|TRBV28
CASSYGGGGNTIYF
TGTGCCAGCAGTTACGGGGGAGGTGGAAACACCATATATTTT
>NA|NA|TRBJ2-1|TRBV14
CASSPNHGWNEQFF
TGTGCCAGCAGCCCAAATCACGGCTGGAATGAGCAGTTCTTC
>NA|NA|TRBJ1-3|TRBV7-9
CASRSTGIGGNTIYF
TGTGCCAGTAGATCAACAGGGATAGGTGGAAACACCATATATTTT
>NA|TRBD1|TRBJ1-1|TRBV6-5
CASRQGGEAFF
TGTGCCAGCCGACAGGGAGGTGAAGCTTTCTTT
>NA|TRBD1|TRBJ1-6|TRBV5-6
CASSRGQINSPLHF
TGTGCCAGCAGCCGGGGACAGATTAATTCACCCCTCCACTTT
>NA|TRBD1|TRBJ1-6|TRBV9
CASSFTGDNSPLHF
TGTGCCAGCAGTTTTACAGGGGACAATTCACCCCTCCACTTT
>NA|TRBD1|TRBJ1-6|TRBV28
CASSLLGQGNSPLHF
TGTGCCAGCAGTTTACTCGGACAGGGGAATTCACCCCTCCACTTT
>NA|NA|TRBJ1-5|TRBV19
CASSPRDGSNQPQHF
TGTGCCAGTAGTCCCAGGGACGGTAGCAATCAGCCCCAGCATTTT
>NA|NA|TRBJ2-5|TRBV7-9
CASSLGGPQETQYF
TGTGCCAGCAGCTTAGGGGGACCCCAAGAGACCCAGTACTTC
>NA|TRBD2|TRBJ2-7|TRBV18
CASSPGAGLIYEQYF
TGTGCCAGCTCACCGGGAGCGGGATTGATCTACGAGCAGTACTTC
>NA|NA|TRBJ1-5|TRBV6-1
CASSVEGERQPQHF
TGTGCCAGCAGTGTGGAAGGGGAACGGCAGCCCCAGCATTTT
>once|NA|TRBJ2-3|TRBV6-1
CASPRDTDTQYF
TGTGCCAGCCCCAGGGATACAGATACGCAGTATTTT
>NA|TRBD2|TRBJ2-7|TRBV6-6
CASSHGTSASSYEQYF
TGTGCCAGCAGTCACGGGACTAGCGCAAGCTCCTACGAGCAGTACTTC
>NA|NA|TRBJ1-4|TRBV25-1
CASSEGEHVSNEKLFF
TGTGCCAGCAGTGAAGGGGAACACGTCTCTAATGAAAAACTGTTTTTT
>NA|NA|TRBJ2-3|TRBV2
CASSLLHRTDTQYF
TGTGCCAGCAGTTTACTACATCGCACAGATACGCAGTATTTT
>NA|NA|TRBJ2-1|TRBV28
CASTDQVGRFF
TGTGCCAGCACAGATCAGGTGGGGAGGTTCTTC
>once|TRBD2|TRBJ2-7|TRBV5-1
CASSSVLAGPREQYF
TGCGCCAGCAGCTCCGTCCTAGCGGGGCCCAGGGAGCAGTACTTC
>NA|NA|TRBJ1-5|TRBV2
CASSVSGIQPQHF
TGTGCCAGCAGTGTAAGCGGGATCCAGCCCCAGCATTTT
>NA|TRBD1|TRBJ2-2|TRBV19
CASSIRQGDLNTGELFF
TGTGCCAGTAGTATCAGACAGGGGGATCTCAACACCGGGGAGCTGTTTTTT
>NA|TRBD2|TRBJ2-1|TRBV5-4
CASSLGGPGGTYNEQFF
TGTGCCAGCAGCTTGGGGGGCCCGGGAGGGACCTACAATGAGCAGTTCTTC
>few|TRBD1|TRBJ1-5|TRBV28
CASRLQGARNQPQHF
TGTGCCAGCAGATTACAGGGGGCTCGCAATCAGCCCCAGCATTTT
>NA|TRBD2|TRBJ2-7|TRBV7-9
CASSHQGLPSSYEQYF
TGTGCCAGCAGCCACCAGGGACTACCGAGCTCCTACGAGCAGTACTTC
>once|NA|TRBJ1-2|TRBV6-5
CASSPFDRNGYTF
TGTGCCAGCAGCCCCTTTGACAGGAATGGCTACACCTTC
>NA|TRBD1|TRBJ1-5|TRBV19
CASSTAGTGFQPQHF
TGTGCCAGTAGTACCGCCGGGACAGGGTTTCAGCCCCAGCATTTT
>once|NA|TRBJ1-3|TRBV28
CAFSPRSGNTIYF
TGTGCCTTCTCTCCTCGGTCTGGAAACACCATATATTTT
>NA|TRBD1|TRBJ1-6|TRBV10-3
CAIRGQANSPLHF
TGTGCCATCAGGGGACAGGCTAATTCACCCCTCCACTTT
>few|NA|TRBJ2-7|TRBV6-1
CASSAGPPVYEQYF
TGTGCCAGCAGCGCGGGACCCCCAGTGTACGAGCAGTACTTC
>NA|NA|TRBJ1-4|TRBV28
CASSLWGEKLFF
TGTGCCAGCAGTTTATGGGGAGAAAAACTGTTTTTT